This T cell receptor (beta chain) was sequenced during a study of patients and donors after allogeneic stem cell transplantation. There are 12 residues in the CDR3. V was clipped by 6 bases and J by 7 bases, with 12 bases between them. Germline CDR1 reads MDHEN; CDR2 reads SYDVKM. This clonotype was recorded many times. TCRdb re-called the RT-PCR reads with MiXCR, one entry per CDR3 protein. This table holds 8,000 to 10,000 distinct CDR3 sequences, more than 4.5% found once. This sequence was found in a human donor who was either an allogeneic HSCT recipient or a stem cell or donor lymphocyte infusion donor (not recorded which). It is not recorded whose cells these are; they may come from a transplant donor. This rearrangement joins TRBV28 to TRBJ1-2; D unresolved. Sequenced: blood, either unsorted or a sorted T cell fraction (not recorded which). The CDR3 nucleotides read TGTGCCAGCAGCCTACCAGATCGTGGCTACACCTTC. This translates into CASSLPDRGYTF.